Sequencing of this T cell receptor (beta chain) was carried out in a study of CD8 T cells in ankylosing spondylitis. General observations from the study: Earlier studies detected some motif variants in reactive arthritis synovial fluid and blood. Peripheral blood held disease-linked clones only at relatively low frequency, and these were CD8+.

Quantitative 5'-RACE with molecular barcodes generated TCR beta libraries. MiXCR was run by TCRdb on the 5' RACE reads, yielding one entry per CDR3 protein. Of about 150,000 distinct CDR3 sequences in the sample, 30% to 40% are singletons; the top ten hold about 6%. Comments on this clonotype: Antigen: not known.

The sequencing input was synovial fluid, either unsorted or a sorted T cell fraction (not recorded which). The TCR originated in a male donor with ankylosing spondylitis.

In DNA form, the CDR3 reads TGCGCCAGCAGCGGCGGGACTAGCGGGGGGAATGAGCAGTTCTTC. This gives the protein CASSGGTSGGNEQFF. The chain is built from TRBV5-1 and TRBJ2-1; 15 bases align to TRBD2. The CDR3 length is 15 residues. Germline V lookup: CDR1 SGHRS, CDR2 YFSETQ. Trimming cost V 4 bases and J 7 bases; bases outside gene matches: 3.